The rows below give T cell receptor beta chains drawn from one sample of a study of blood T cell repertoires in COVID-19. Using immunoSEQ multiplex PCR, the repertoire was profiled, and TCRdb retains in-frame clones only, with some absent. Among approximately 440,000 clones listed, about 85% were seen once. Material: PBMCs or T cells enriched from blood (not recorded which). The receptors come from a young woman who had recovered from COVID-19. Both conserved end residues are part of each CDR3. The D gene is left open where the match is weak. Some rows have no size entry. The others give once, few or many, or a class for an expanded clone.

TGCGCCAGTTGGGAGATGGGGGATACGCAGTATTTT,CASWEMGDTQYF,NA,TRBJ2-3,TRBV5-1,NA
TGTGCCAGCAGCCTACCCATCGGGACACACACTGAAGCTTTCTTT,CASSLPIGTHTEAFF,NA,TRBJ1-1,TRBV11-2,NA
TGTGCCAGCACTCTATCGACAGGGCAAAGTGAGCAGTTCTTC,CASTLSTGQSEQFF,NA,TRBJ2-1,TRBV28,TRBD1
TGCAGCGTCCGAGAATCCTCCTACGAGCAGTACTTC,CSVRESSYEQYF,once,TRBJ2-7,TRBV29-1,NA
TGTGCCAGCTCGGGGGGGGAGGATCAGCCCCAGCATTTT,CASSGGEDQPQHF,NA,TRBJ1-5,TRBV7-6,NA
TGTGCCAGTAGTATAGATCGGGTCGACAGCTATAGCAATCAGCCCCAGCATTTT,CASSIDRVDSYSNQPQHF,NA,TRBJ1-5,TRBV19,NA
TGTGCCAGCAGCCCTCTGGGGACAGGGGCGGACTATGGCTACACCTTC,CASSPLGTGADYGYTF,NA,TRBJ1-2,TRBV3-1/TRBV3-2,TRBD1
TGTGCCAGCAGCGCGACTAGCGGGGGGGTCGGTGAGCAGTTCTTC,CASSATSGGVGEQFF,NA,TRBJ2-1,TRBV9,TRBD2
TGTGCCAGCAGTTGGACAAGGACAGGGTCGGGGGAGCAGTACTTC,CASSWTRTGSGEQYF,NA,TRBJ2-7,TRBV11-2,TRBD1
TGTGCCAGCAGGACAGGGATATCCCAAGAGACCCAGTACTTC,CASRTGISQETQYF,NA,TRBJ2-5,TRBV6-5,TRBD1
TGTGCCAGCAGTTACTCGCGGGGGGGTAGGGGAGAGACCCAGTACTTC,CASSYSRGGRGETQYF,NA,TRBJ2-5,TRBV6-5,TRBD2
TGTGCCAGCAGCGCGGCAAATTCACCCCTCCACTTT,CASSAANSPLHF,NA,TRBJ1-6,TRBV6-5,NA
TGTGCCAGCAGTTTCGGGGGGGCGAAAGGTACGCAGTATTTT,CASSFGGAKGTQYF,NA,TRBJ2-3,TRBV28,TRBD2
TGTGCCAGCAGCGAAGGGGCTACGAACACTGAAGCTTTCTTT,CASSEGATNTEAFF,NA,TRBJ1-1,TRBV9,NA
TGTGCCTGGACCAGGAAGGAGGACAGCAATCAGCCCCAGCATTTT,CAWTRKEDSNQPQHF,NA,TRBJ1-5,TRBV30,NA
TGCGCCAGCAGCGCCTACAGGTGGGGCTACACCTTC,CASSAYRWGYTF,NA,TRBJ1-2,TRBV5-1,NA
TGTGCCAGCAGCTTAAGGAGGGGCGAGCAGTACTTC,CASSLRRGEQYF,NA,TRBJ2-7,TRBV7-9,NA
TGTGCCAGCAGCTTAGATACAGCGGGGGGGCTAGATACGCAGTATTTT,CASSLDTAGGLDTQYF,NA,TRBJ2-3,TRBV7-2,TRBD2
TGTGCCAGCCGGGTTGGAGGCTATGGCTACACCTTC,CASRVGGYGYTF,once,TRBJ1-2,TRBV2,NA
TGTGCCAGCAGCTTGGGGTTGACGGGGAGAGTCACTGAAGCTTTCTTT,CASSLGLTGRVTEAFF,NA,TRBJ1-1,TRBV5-4,NA
TGTGCCAGCAGTGCAGGAGGGAACACCGGGGAGCTGTTTTTT,CASSAGGNTGELFF,NA,TRBJ2-2,TRBV2,NA
TGTGCCAGCAGCTCCCGTCCCGGGACAGCTAACTATGGCTACACCTTC,CASSSRPGTANYGYTF,few,TRBJ1-2,TRBV7-2,TRBD1
TGTGCTAGCAGCAAAAAAACAATGAACACTGAAGCTTTCTTT,CASSKKTMNTEAFF,NA,TRBJ1-1,TRBV7-7,NA
TGCGCCAGCAGCCAAGATATTGTGAGAGGCTACACCTTC,CASSQDIVRGYTF,NA,TRBJ1-2,TRBV4-1,NA
TGTGCCAGCAGGGACCTACAGGGTCGGACACCCCTCCACTTT,CASRDLQGRTPLHF,NA,TRBJ1-6,TRBV6-5,NA
TGTGCCAGCAGGGCACGACTAGCGGGGCAAGAGACCCAGTACTTC,CASRARLAGQETQYF,NA,TRBJ2-5,TRBV6-5,TRBD2
TGCGCCAGCAGCTTCGTGGCTAGCGGGGGAGAAGAGACCCAGTACTTC,CASSFVASGGEETQYF,NA,TRBJ2-5,TRBV5-1,TRBD2
TGTGCCAGTAGCTTCTCAGGGGTAAAGGGGTACGAGCAGTACTTC,CASSFSGVKGYEQYF,NA,TRBJ2-7,TRBV19,NA
TGTGCCAGCAGCCAGCGGAGGCCCGGCCCAGAGACCCAGTACTTC,CASSQRRPGPETQYF,NA,TRBJ2-5,TRBV7-2,NA
TGTGCCTGGGGACAGAACAATGAGCAGTTCTTC,CAWGQNNEQFF,NA,TRBJ2-1,TRBV30,NA
TGTGCCAGCAGCCAAGATCTGGTACAGGGGGCCTCTGGCTACACCTTC,CASSQDLVQGASGYTF,once,TRBJ1-2,TRBV3-1/TRBV3-2,TRBD1
TGTGCCAGTAGTATATACCGGGATGAGCAGTTCTTC,CASSIYRDEQFF,NA,TRBJ2-1,TRBV19,NA
TGTGCCAGCGGGGAGGAGATTAATAATTCACCCCTCCACTTT,CASGEEINNSPLHF,NA,TRBJ1-6,TRBV6-5,NA
TGTGCCAGCAGTGAATGGGAGGGGATCTCTGGAAACACCATATATTTT,CASSEWEGISGNTIYF,NA,TRBJ1-3,TRBV25-1,NA
TGTGCCAGCAGACAGGGAACTGAAGCTTTCTTT,CASRQGTEAFF,NA,TRBJ1-1,TRBV2,NA